The next 18 T cell receptor beta chains were all read from a single sample in a study of blood T cell repertoires in COVID-19. The assay was immunoSEQ multiplex PCR, and TCRdb's table has in-frame clones only and misses some. The sample lists around 160,000 clones, 88% seen once, with roughly 2% in the top ten. Sequencing was performed on peripheral blood. The origin of the receptors is a human donor in a cohort sampled during active COVID-19.

The chain is built from TRBV6-5 and TRBJ2-3; 10 bases fit TRBD1. V trimming: 5 bases; J trimming: 5 bases; junction bases outside the gene matches: 7. The CDR3 spans 15 residues. CDR1 is MNHEY, CDR2 SVGAGI, per germline. This CDR3 reads CASSLGTGEGDTQYF. DNA for the CDR3: TGTGCCAGCAGTCTCGGGACAGGGGAGGGAGATACGCAGTATTTT.

The rearrangement joins TRBV11-2 to TRBJ1-4; 8 nucleotides agree with TRBD1. This CDR3 spans 16 amino acids. Losses at the gene ends were 3 bases for V and 8 bases for J; bases not matched to a gene: 11. The germline gives CDR1 SGHAT, CDR2 FQNNGV. The DNA for the CDR3 is TGTGCCAGCAGCTTGTACCGGGACAGGAGGTCCGAAAAACTGTTTTTT. It translates to CASSLYRDRRSEKLFF.

J is TRBJ2-7 and V is TRBV27; 7 bases are shared with TRBD2. The junction had 5 bases not matched to a gene; V was cut back by 6 bases and J by 0 bases. CDR1 is MNHEY, CDR2 SMNVEV, per germline (reference sequence). This CDR3 is 14 amino acids long. The CDR3 region has the DNA TGTGCCAGCAGAGACCGGGACTACTCCTACGAGCAGTACTTC. Encoded protein: CASRDRDYSYEQYF.

This clone came up once. The CDR3 sequence: CASSTRDGGSYGYTF. CDR3 in DNA: TGTGCCAGCTCAACACGGGACGGGGGTAGCTATGGCTACACCTTC. The chain joins TRBV18 to TRBJ1-2; D is perhaps TRBD1 (5 bases). V was trimmed by 5 bases and J by 4 bases, leaving 17 bases between them. The length of the CDR3 is 15 residues. Per germline, CDR1 KGHSH and CDR2 LQKENI. The complete variable domain, with remaining parts taken from reference TRBV18 and TRBJ1-2, reads NAGVMQNPRHLVRRRGQEARLRCSPMKGHSHVYWYRQLPEEGLKFMVYLQKENIIDESGMPKERFSAEFPKEGPSILRIQQVVRGDSAAYFCASSTRDGGSYGYTFGSGTRLTVV.

The V gene is TRBV9, the J gene TRBJ2-1; 9 nucleotides line up with TRBD2. Germline-derived CDR1 and CDR2 are SGDLS and YYNGEE. The V gene end was trimmed by 0 bases and the J gene end by 0 bases; junction bases not matched to a gene: 7. This CDR3 has 18 residues. The chain's CDR3 is CASSVVLAGPSSYNEQFF. The DNA of the CDR3 is TGTGCCAGCAGCGTAGTTCTAGCGGGACCTAGCTCCTACAATGAGCAGTTCTTC.

This sequence joins TRBV2 and TRBJ2-2; 8 bases map to TRBD1. The trim removed 4 bases at V and 4 bases at J, leaving 8 bases unmatched. This CDR3 is 16 amino acids long. Germline V gene sequence: CDR1 SNHLY, CDR2 FYNNEI. The CDR3 DNA reads as TGTGCCAGCAGTGCGCTGAGACAGGGGTCCACCGGGGAGCTGTTTTTT. Its translation: CASSALRQGSTGELFF.

This sequence joins TRBV6-1 and TRBJ2-7; D may be TRBD2 (7 bases). Germline V lookup: CDR1 MNHNS, CDR2 SASEGT. With 1 base removed from V and 5 bases from J, the gap between germline ends came to 9 bases. CDR3 length: 13 amino acids. DNA for the CDR3: TGTGCCAGCAGTGAAGAGGGGGGGCACGAGCAGTACTTC. Translating it yields CASSEEGGHEQYF.

The chain joins TRBV10-3 to TRBJ1-1, with D uncertain. Trimming removed 0 bases from V and 6 bases from J, with 11 bases in between. Germline assignment: CDR1 ENHRY and CDR2 SYGVKD. This CDR3 has 14 amino acids. The DNA of the CDR3 is TGTGCCATCAGTGAGTCTATCGGCGGGGCTGAAGCTTTCTTT. Encoded protein: CAISESIGGAEAFF.

The V call is TRBV9, the J call TRBJ2-7; 10 bases fit TRBD2. The CDR3 totals 16 residues. V trimming: 0 bases; J trimming: 5 bases; junction bases outside the gene matches: 8. Germline assignment: CDR1 SGDLS and CDR2 YYNGEE. The CDR3 region has the DNA TGTGCCAGCAGCGTAGAACTAGCGGGGCCCGGGAACGAGCAGTACTTC. It yields the protein CASSVELAGPGNEQYF.

The chain joins TRBV4-1 to TRBJ2-7; no clear D gene. Trimming took off 0 bases at V and 2 bases at J, with 11 bases between the two ends. The CDR3 loop spans 15 amino acids. Germline V gene sequence: CDR1 MGHRA, CDR2 YSYEKL. The CDR3 is CASSQDSRTTYEQYF. DNA for the CDR3: TGCGCCAGCAGCCAAGATTCGAGAACTACCTACGAGCAGTACTTC.

The chain is built from TRBV3-1 (or the pseudogene TRBV3-2) and TRBJ2-1; 13 nucleotides align to TRBD2. Germline V gene data show CDR1 as LGHDT and CDR2 as YNNKEL (reference sequence). V gave up 4 bases and J gave up 9 bases; unmatched junction bases: 6. This CDR3 has 15 amino acids. This chain's CDR3 is CASSPGLAGAGEQFF. In DNA, the CDR3 is TGTGCCAGCAGCCCAGGACTAGCGGGGGCGGGTGAGCAGTTCTTC.

The chain recombines TRBV4-2 with TRBJ2-1, with TRBD2 matching 12 bases. CDR3 length equals 15 residues. The V segment lost 4 bases and the J segment 7 bases; nucleotides outside the gene matches: 5. CDR1 is LGHNA and CDR2 is YNFKEQ in the germline V gene. CDR3 sequence reads: CASSLTSGGLNEQFF. The CDR3 coding sequence is TGTGCCAGCAGCCTTACTAGCGGGGGGTTAAATGAGCAGTTCTTC.

The V call is TRBV28, the J call TRBJ1-2, with D possibly being TRBD1 (5 bases). V was trimmed by 5 bases and J by 4 bases, leaving 23 bases between them. From germline, CDR1 is MDHEN and CDR2 SYDVKM. This CDR3 is 17 amino acids long. The CDR3 DNA reads TGTGCCAGCAGTCCCTCATACGGGGGGGACGGTCCCTATGGCTACACCTTC. It specifies CASSPSYGGDGPYGYTF.

J is TRBJ2-3 and V is TRBV5-8, with 9 bases fitting TRBD2. Per germline, CDR1 SGHTS and CDR2 YDEGEE. With 0 bases clipped from V and 6 bases from J, the junction kept 5 bases outside the gene matches. The CDR3 covers 15 residues. CDR3 in amino acids: CASSLAAGGWDTQYF. As DNA, the CDR3 is TGTGCCAGCAGCTTGGCGGCGGGAGGGTGGGATACGCAGTATTTT. The full variable domain, its missing parts supplied by reference TRBV5-8 and TRBJ2-3, is EAGVTQSPTHLIKTRGQQATLRCSPISGHTSVYWYQQALGLGLQFLLWYDEGEERNRGNFPPRFSGRQFPNYSSELNVNALELEDSALYLCASSLAAGGWDTQYFGPGTRLTVL.

The chain combines TRBV7-6 with TRBJ1-5; no reliable D call. V was pared by 5 bases and J by 0 bases, with 11 bases between. Germline V gene lookup returns CDR1 SGHVS and CDR2 FNYEAQ. This CDR3 is built from 15 residues. The CDR3 is CASSQGGDSNQPQHF. CDR3 nucleotides: TGTGCCAGCAGCCAAGGCGGGGATAGCAATCAGCCCCAGCATTTT.

The chain carries TRBV2 and TRBJ2-1, with 8 bases lining up with TRBD2. Germline V lookup: CDR1 SNHLY, CDR2 FYNNEI. CDR3 length: 15 amino acids. Trimming took 3 bases from V and 7 from J; bases not matched to a gene: 8. The CDR3 region is CASSEAGLGSNEQFF. In DNA form, the CDR3 reads TGTGCCAGCAGTGAGGCGGGACTAGGTTCTAATGAGCAGTTCTTC.

V gene TRBV11-3 combines with J gene TRBJ2-2; 7 bases are shared with TRBD1. J lost 6 bases, V lost 3 bases, and 4 bases had no gene match. The CDR3 spans 14 residues. Per germline, CDR1 SGHNT and CDR2 YENEEA. As DNA, the CDR3 is TGTGCCAGCAGCTTGGGGACAGTCTCCGGGGAGCTGTTTTTT. This gives the protein CASSLGTVSGELFF.

The V and J genes are TRBV19 and TRBJ2-7, with D perhaps matching TRBD1 (5 bases). The V end lost 5 bases, the J end lost 0 bases, and 11 bases lay between the germline ends. Germline V gene lookup returns CDR1 LNHDA and CDR2 SQIVND (reference sequence). This CDR3 spans 14 amino acids. The CDR3 sequence is CASSPLGASYEQYF. The CDR3 DNA reads as TGTGCCAGTAGTCCCCTTGGGGCCTCCTACGAGCAGTACTTC. Based on the CDR3 plus reference TRBV19 and TRBJ2-7, the full variable domain is DGGITQSPKYLFRKEGQNVTLSCEQNLNHDAMYWYRQDPGQGLRLIYYSQIVNDFQKGDIAEGYSVSREKKESFPLTVTSAQKNPTAFYLCASSPLGASYEQYFGPGTRLTVT.